This is a list of T cell receptor beta chains from one sample in a study of T cells in Graves' hyperthyroidism and ophthalmopathy. TCRdb re-called the multiplex PCR reads with MiXCR, one entry per CDR3 protein. Of more than 500,000 distinct CDR3 sequences in the sample, about 15% were seen once. Sample: blood. These receptors were obtained from a woman in her thirties or forties with Graves' hyperthyroidism. The CDR3 runs from the conserved cysteine through the conserved F or W. Fields, in order: clone size, V gene, D gene, J gene, CDR3 protein, CDR3 DNA. A D gene is named only where the DNA matches it firmly. The size entry is marked missing in some rows and otherwise reads once, few, many or a size class.

>many|TRBV2|.|TRBJ2-7
CASTRTPAYEQYF
TGTGCCAGCACGAGGACTCCCGCCTACGAGCAGTACTTC
>few|TRBV28|.|TRBJ1-1
CASSFIGMGQGTMNTEAFF
TGTGCCAGCAGTTTTATTGGAATGGGGCAGGGGACTATGAACACTGAAGCTTTCTTT
>many|TRBV28|.|TRBJ2-2
CASRTPHEGRGWAGELFF
TGTGCCAGCAGAACCCCACATGAGGGAAGGGGGTGGGCCGGGGAGCTGTTTTTT
>few|TRBV4-1|.|TRBJ1-3
CASSQDLNSSGNTIYF
TGCGCCAGCAGCCAAGATCTGAACAGCTCTGGAAACACCATATATTTT
>many|TRBV20-1|TRBD2|TRBJ2-1
CSARVAGGRNEQFF
TGCAGTGCTAGAGTCGCGGGAGGGCGGAATGAGCAGTTCTTC
>.|TRBV2|TRBD1|TRBJ1-1
CASSEAGQGTTRGTEAFF
TGTGCCAGCAGTGAGGCGGGACAGGGGACTACACGGGGCACTGAAGCTTTCTTT
>.|TRBV19|TRBD1|TRBJ2-1
CASRGQGIIYNEQFF
TGTGCCAGTAGGGGACAGGGGATAATTTACAATGAGCAGTTCTTC
>few|TRBV9|.|TRBJ2-7
CASSPRPENYEQYF
TGTGCCAGCAGCCCCCGACCAGAGAACTACGAGCAGTACTTC
>many|TRBV20-1|TRBD2|TRBJ2-5
CSAKETGLAETQYF
TGCAGTGCTAAAGAAACGGGACTAGCGGAGACCCAGTACTTC
>few|TRBV19|TRBD2|TRBJ2-1
CASTPGTSGAEKQFF
TGTGCCAGTACTCCCGGGACTAGCGGGGCGGAAAAACAGTTCTTC
>few|TRBV4-1|.|TRBJ2-3
CASSHGGGNPDTQYF
TGCGCCAGCAGCCATGGGGGGGGCAATCCAGATACGCAGTATTTT
>.|TRBV9|.|TRBJ2-2
CASSARGAGELFF
TGTGCCAGCAGCGCCAGGGGTGCCGGGGAGCTGTTTTTT
>many|TRBV28|.|TRBJ1-1
CASSQFTEAFF
TGTGCCAGCAGTCAGTTCACTGAAGCTTTCTTT
>.|TRBV20-1|TRBD1|TRBJ1-4
CSARGTGGSNEKLFF
TGCAGTGCTAGAGGGACAGGGGGGTCTAATGAAAAACTGTTTTTT
>.|TRBV28|.|TRBJ2-5
CASSPLNQATQYF
TGTGCCAGCAGCCCCCTAAACCAAGCGACCCAGTACTTC
>few|TRBV5-4|TRBD2|TRBJ2-2
CASSRDYNTGELFF
TGTGCCAGCAGCCGGGACTACAACACCGGGGAGCTGTTTTTT
>.|TRBV12-3/TRBV12-4|.|TRBJ1-1
CASSLLEKAFF
TGTGCCAGCAGTTTATTGGAGAAGGCTTTCTTT
>.|TRBV28|TRBD1|TRBJ2-1
CASTLRTGDQFF
TGTGCCAGCACTCTCCGGACAGGGGACCAGTTCTTC
>.|TRBV14|.|TRBJ1-1
CASSQDLSRNTEAFF
TGTGCCAGCAGCCAAGATCTGAGCAGGAACACTGAAGCTTTCTTT
>.|TRBV2|TRBD1|TRBJ2-5
CASRGGWDREETQYF
TGTGCCAGCAGGGGTGGTTGGGACAGGGAAGAGACCCAGTACTTC
>many|TRBV6-2/TRBV6-3|.|TRBJ1-1
CASSNSPVFRGTEAFF
TGTGCCAGCAGTAACAGCCCGGTCTTTCGGGGCACTGAAGCTTTCTTT
>few|TRBV3-1|.|TRBJ2-7
CASSRLRGTPGHEQYF
TGTGCCAGCAGCCGGCTGAGGGGGACACCGGGACACGAGCAGTACTTC
>many|TRBV28|.|TRBJ2-3
CASRGTDTQYF
TGTGCCAGCAGGGGAACAGATACGCAGTATTTT
>.|TRBV28|.|TRBJ1-3
CASSLSGTAGRSGNTIYF
TGTGCCAGCAGTTTGTCCGGGACGGCAGGGAGGTCTGGAAACACCATATATTTT
>few|TRBV20-1|TRBD2|TRBJ2-5
CSARDLAGLQETQYF
TGCAGTGCTAGAGACCTAGCGGGACTTCAAGAGACCCAGTACTTC
>.|TRBV15|.|TRBJ2-1
CATSSQDFRAGQFF
TGTGCCACCAGCAGCCAAGATTTTCGGGCGGGTCAGTTCTTC
>many|TRBV11-3|TRBD2|TRBJ2-1
CASSLPLAGNNEQFF
TGTGCCAGCAGCTTACCCCTAGCGGGAAACAATGAGCAGTTCTTC
>.|TRBV5-1|.|TRBJ1-4
CASSLKGGNEKLFF
TGCGCCAGCAGCTTAAAAGGGGGTAATGAAAAACTGTTTTTT
>many|TRBV28|TRBD2|TRBJ2-4
CASSSGLAVAKNIQYF
TGTGCCAGCAGTTCAGGCCTAGCGGTAGCCAAAAACATTCAGTACTTC
>many|TRBV2|TRBD2|TRBJ2-1
CASSELAANEQFF
TGTGCCAGCAGCGAACTAGCGGCCAATGAGCAGTTCTTC
>many|TRBV12-3/TRBV12-4|.|TRBJ2-3
CASSSLSGTDTQYF
TGTGCCAGCAGTTCCCTTTCCGGGACAGATACGCAGTATTTT
>many|TRBV20-1|TRBD1|TRBJ1-4
CSATLGQGGNAANEKLFF
TGCAGTGCTACCTTGGGACAGGGGGGGAATGCAGCTAATGAAAAACTGTTTTTT
>many|TRBV2|.|TRBJ1-5
CASSEAGPGGTLGPQHF
TGTGCCAGCAGTGAAGCGGGTCCGGGAGGGACCTTGGGGCCCCAGCATTTT
>many|TRBV7-2|TRBD1|TRBJ2-1
CASRSGTGPYNEQFF
TGTGCCAGCAGATCCGGGACAGGGCCCTACAATGAGCAGTTCTTC
>many|TRBV5-1|TRBD2|TRBJ2-7
CASSLAGVAGAEQYF
TGCGCCAGCAGCTTGGCCGGGGTCGCGGGAGCCGAGCAGTACTTC
>.|TRBV3-1|.|TRBJ1-6
CASSAAQGFVLHF
TGTGCCAGCAGCGCCGCGCAGGGGTTTGTTCTCCACTTT
>.|TRBV3-1|.|TRBJ2-1
CASSPRPGTAQAEQFF
TGTGCCAGCAGCCCCCGCCCCGGGACTGCTCAGGCTGAGCAGTTCTTC
>many|TRBV24-1|.|TRBJ2-3
CATGTVTDTQYF
TGTGCCACCGGGACTGTCACAGATACGCAGTATTTT
>few|TRBV3-1|.|TRBJ1-2
CAGSQASMTKRSDYGYTF
TGTGCCGGCAGCCAAGCGAGTATGACAAAACGATCGGACTATGGCTACACCTTC
>many|TRBV5-1|.|TRBJ2-3
CASSLWDSTDTQYF
TGCGCCAGCAGCTTGTGGGATAGCACAGATACGCAGTATTTT
>few|TRBV28|.|TRBJ2-7
CASTEDTYEQYF
TGTGCCAGCACCGAGGACACCTACGAGCAGTACTTC
>few|TRBV19|.|TRBJ2-1
CASSLQRTGSNEQFF
TGTGCCAGTAGTTTGCAGCGGACGGGTAGCAATGAGCAGTTCTTC
>few|TRBV18|TRBD1|TRBJ1-5
CASSGTGGQPQHF
TGTGCCAGCTCAGGGACAGGGGGCCAGCCCCAGCATTTT
>many|TRBV2|TRBD2|TRBJ2-1
CASSPQLAGVYNEQFF
TGTGCCAGCAGTCCTCAACTAGCGGGGGTGTACAATGAGCAGTTCTTC
>many|TRBV20-1|.|TRBJ2-5
CSARARGRETQYF
TGCAGTGCTAGAGCGAGGGGGAGAGAGACCCAGTACTTC
>few|TRBV5-5|TRBD1|TRBJ1-5
CASSNGTGIGQPQHF
TGTGCCAGCAGCAACGGGACAGGGATTGGTCAGCCCCAGCATTTT
>many|TRBV19|.|TRBJ2-7
CASSPTVSSYEQYF
TGTGCCAGTAGTCCGACTGTTAGCTCCTACGAGCAGTACTTC
>many|TRBV18|.|TRBJ2-7
CASSPQGRSYEQYF
TGTGCCAGCTCACCACAGGGCAGATCCTACGAGCAGTACTTC